These T cell receptor beta chains were read from a single sample in a study of blood T cell repertoires in COVID-19. The repertoire was sequenced with immunoSEQ multiplex PCR; TCRdb's copy has only in-frame clones and lacks some. This sample has some 130,000 clones, with 88% found just once. What was sequenced was peripheral blood. These receptors were collected from a man in his fifties with acute or convalescent COVID-19. The CDR3 runs from the conserved cysteine through the conserved F or W. Fields, in order: J gene, clone size, CDR3 length, V gene, D gene, CDR3 protein, CDR3 DNA. D genes are given only for firm matches. Some rows mark clone size as missing; the rest say once, few, many or name a class of expanded clone.

TRBJ1-1 once 14 TRBV6-2/TRBV6-3 NA CASSYSGGHTEAFF TGTGCCAGCAGTTACTCGGGGGGGCACACTGAAGCTTTCTTT
TRBJ2-7 NA 19 TRBV28 TRBD1 CASSSLIAFGTGFTYEQYF TGTGCCAGCAGTTCCCTGATTGCCTTTGGGACAGGGTTCACCTACGAGCAGTACTTC
TRBJ2-7 NA 12 TRBV2 NA CALGANSYEQYF TGTGCTCTGGGCGCTAACTCCTACGAGCAGTACTTC
TRBJ1-3 NA 13 TRBV30 NA CASRGSGGNTIYF TGTGCCTCACGGGGTTCTGGTGGAAACACCATATATTTT
TRBJ1-2 NA 14 TRBV5-5 NA CASSGRDNNYGYTF TGTGCCAGCAGCGGCCGGGACAATAACTATGGCTACACCTTC
TRBJ1-1 NA 14 TRBV24-1 NA CATIHGPEQRVAFF TGTGCCACCATTCATGGCCCCGAACAGCGGGTAGCTTTCTTT
TRBJ1-4 few 15 TRBV28 TRBD1 CASSFRDRFNEKLFF TGTGCCAGCAGTTTTCGGGACAGATTTAATGAAAAACTGTTTTTT
TRBJ1-5 NA 14 TRBV6-2/TRBV6-3 TRBD1 CASSRDRGNQPQHF TGTGCCAGCAGTCGGGACAGGGGGAATCAGCCCCAGCATTTT
TRBJ1-1 NA 13 TRBV28 NA CASWSVVNTEAFF TGTGCCAGCTGGAGCGTCGTGAACACTGAAGCTTTCTTT
TRBJ1-6 once 17 TRBV5-1 NA CASSLAVESSYNSPLHF TGCGCCAGCAGCTTGGCCGTGGAGTCCTCCTATAATTCACCCCTCCACTTT
TRBJ2-3 NA 13 TRBV19 NA CASSMALQGTQYF TGTGCCAGTAGTATGGCATTACAGGGCACGCAGTATTTT
TRBJ2-2 NA 15 TRBV5-1 TRBD1 CASSTRQGWTGELFF TGCGCCAGCAGCACGCGACAGGGGTGGACCGGGGAGCTGTTTTTT
TRBJ2-7 NA 15 TRBV27 TRBD1 CASSRKTGVNYEQYF TGTGCCAGCAGTCGTAAGACAGGGGTTAACTACGAGCAGTACTTC
TRBJ1-4 NA 15 TRBV5-1 NA CASSQNRAFGEKLFF TGCGCCAGCAGCCAAAACAGGGCCTTTGGGGAAAAACTGTTTTTT
TRBJ1-5 NA 13 TRBV29-1 NA CSTSGAGNQPQHF TGCAGCACCTCTGGGGCAGGCAATCAGCCCCAGCATTTT
TRBJ2-7 NA 17 TRBV9 TRBD1 CASSSSLRGQGTYEQYF TGTGCCAGCAGCTCTAGTCTGAGGGGACAGGGTACCTACGAGCAGTACTTC
TRBJ1-2 once 13 TRBV24-1 NA CATSGRGRDGYTF TGTGCCACCAGTGGCAGGGGCCGCGATGGCTACACCTTC
TRBJ1-1 NA 13 TRBV30 NA CAWSVSMNTEAFF TGTGCCTGGAGTGTATCCATGAACACTGAAGCTTTCTTT
TRBJ1-1 NA 19 TRBV4-1 TRBD1 CASSQDPSRDRVRDTEAFF TGCGCCAGCAGCCAAGATCCCTCCCGGGACAGGGTTCGCGACACTGAAGCTTTCTTT
TRBJ2-5 NA 17 TRBV3-1/TRBV3-2 NA CASSHTYYLIRGETQYF TGTGCCAGCAGCCATACTTACTACCTGATTAGGGGAGAGACCCAGTACTTC
TRBJ1-5 NA 16 TRBV7-9 TRBD1 CASSLTTGNRYQPQHF TGTGCCAGCAGCCTCACGACAGGGAATAGGTATCAGCCCCAGCATTTT
TRBJ1-2 NA 13 TRBV3-1/TRBV3-2 NA CASSPFGNYGYTF TGTGCCAGCAGCCCTTTCGGGAACTATGGCTACACCTTC
TRBJ1-1 NA 15 TRBV2 NA CASSELGGRNTEAFF TGTGCCAGCAGTGAATTGGGAGGGCGGAACACTGAAGCTTTCTTT
TRBJ1-5 NA 15 TRBV18 NA CASSPTGGPNQPQHF TGTGCCAGCTCACCAACAGGTGGCCCCAATCAGCCCCAGCATTTT